The present TCR beta chain was sequenced within a study of blood T cell repertoires in COVID-19. TCRdb keeps only in-frame clones here, not all; method: immunoSEQ multiplex PCR. The sample contains 200,000 to 250,000 clones, approximately 90% of which appear only once. Germline V gene data show CDR1 as SGHRS and CDR2 as YFSETQ. The V and J ends lost 4 bases and 2 bases respectively, with 19 bases between them. The CDR3 length is 16 residues. This clone was observed a single time. This TCR was recovered from a man aged 55-75 years with COVID-19, enrolled during active disease. The J gene is TRBJ2-7, the V gene TRBV5-1, with D possibly being TRBD1 or TRBD2 (5 bases each). The specimen sequenced was peripheral blood. The CDR3 is CASSVGLGKQTYEQYF. In DNA, the CDR3 is TGCGCCAGCAGCGTGGGGCTCGGGAAGCAAACCTACGAGCAGTACTTC.